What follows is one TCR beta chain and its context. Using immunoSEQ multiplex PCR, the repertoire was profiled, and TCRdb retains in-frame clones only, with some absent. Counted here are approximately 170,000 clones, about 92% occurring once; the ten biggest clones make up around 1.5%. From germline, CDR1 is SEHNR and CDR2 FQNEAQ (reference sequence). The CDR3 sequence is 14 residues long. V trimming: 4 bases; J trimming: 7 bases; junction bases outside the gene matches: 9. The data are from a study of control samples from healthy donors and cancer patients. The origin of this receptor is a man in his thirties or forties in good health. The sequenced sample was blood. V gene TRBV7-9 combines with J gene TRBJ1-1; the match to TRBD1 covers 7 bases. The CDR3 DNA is TGTGCCAGCAGCTCAATAGACAGGGTCCATGAAGCTTTCTTT. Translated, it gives CASSSIDRVHEAFF.